These 31 T cell receptor beta chains originate from one sample sequenced in a study of human T cells and chemical hapten exposure (dated by TCRdb to 2020 to 2023). The receptor library was made with RACE. The sample was run on a NextSeq 500. Through fastp at Q25 and MiXCR, TCRdb rebuilt clones from the public reads, retaining in-frame beta chains. CDR3 protein duplicates are merged, each entry listing the most common genes and DNA. This sample gives approximately 84,000 distinct CDR3 sequences in total; approximately 8.6% of them show up just once. The top ten constitute roughly 1.5% of the sample. This sample's time point label indicates: healthy volunteer bleed at 6 weeks. Total RNA was extracted from unfractionated whole blood collected in Tempus Blood RNA tubes. Input material: whole blood. Source of these receptors: a male donor in good health. Some clones in this sample may be carry-over from other donors' samples.

This clonotype was observed at least ten times. The chain is built from TRBV5-1 and TRBJ2-1, with 13 bases that match TRBD2. CDR1 and CDR2 (germline): SGHRS, YFSETQ. The trim removed 2 bases at V and 6 bases at J, leaving 5 bases unmatched. The CDR3 is 16 amino acids. The DNA for the CDR3 is TGCGCCAGCAGCTTCTGGACTAGCGGGGGAGGCAATGAGCAGTTCTTC. This encodes CASSFWTSGGGNEQFF.

This clonotype was counted only a few times. CDR3 DNA sequence: TGTGCCAGCAGCTTGGGGGCAGCCAGGGGACCGGGCACAGATACGCAGTATTTT. Its protein product is CASSLGAARGPGTDTQYF. The J gene is TRBJ2-3, the V gene TRBV5-4; possibly TRBD1 for D (6 bases). V lost 0 bases, J lost 1 base, and 18 bases lay in between. The CDR3 has 18 residues. The germline V gene has CDR1 SGHNT and CDR2 YYREEE (reference sequence).

There are a few counts of this clonotype. The chain combines TRBV3-1 with TRBJ2-2, with 7 nucleotides matching TRBD2. Per the germline V gene, CDR1 is LGHDT and CDR2 is YNNKEL (reference sequence). J gave up 0 bases and V 4 bases, and 5 bases lay outside the gene matches. The CDR3 covers 16 residues. For the CDR3, the DNA is TGTGCCAGCAGCCCCCAAGCGGGGTCGAACACCGGGGAGCTGTTTTTT. This codes for CASSPQAGSNTGELFF.

In its sample, this clonotype was seen many times. An end of the junction differs from the germline gene, which may be a read error. The chain carries TRBV2 and TRBJ2-7; D gene unclear. Per germline, CDR1 SNHLY and CDR2 FYNNEI. The CDR3 sequence is 12 residues long. Here the CDR3 reads CASSDASGPPLF. The CDR3 coding sequence is TGTGCCAGCAGTGATGCCTCCGGCCCTCCTCTCTTC.

In this sample, this clonotype turned up many times. V gene TRBV21-1 combines with J gene TRBJ1-4; the D call TRBD1 from the table was never checked on the DNA. TRBV21-1 counts as a pseudogene. The CDR3 is 14 amino acids. CDR3 in DNA: TGTGCCAGCAGCAAGGGACACCCTAATGAAAAACTGTTTTTT. It is translated as CASSKGHPNEKLFF.

This clonotype was observed a few times. The chain links TRBV29-1 to TRBJ1-1; D unresolved. The CDR3 extends over 13 amino acids. The germline V gene encodes CDR1 SQVTM and CDR2 ANQGSEA. The V and J ends lost 8 bases and 0 bases respectively, with 13 bases between them. This CDR3 reads CSSLGVMNTEAFF. The DNA of the CDR3 is TGCAGCTCTCTGGGCGTCATGAACACTGAAGCTTTCTTT.

This sequence joins TRBV9 and TRBJ2-7, with 7 nucleotides matching TRBD2. CDR1 is SGDLS, CDR2 YYNGEE, per germline. The V gene end was trimmed by 0 bases and the J gene end by 0 bases; junction bases not matched to a gene: 6. This CDR3 comprises 16 residues. DNA of the CDR3: TGTGCCAGCAGCGTAGGCGCTAGCGGACACTCCTACGAGCAGTACTTC. Translating it yields CASSVGASGHSYEQYF. The full variable domain, rest sourced from reference TRBV9 and TRBJ2-7, is DSGVTQTPKHLITATGQRVTLRCSPRSGDLSVYWYQQSLDQGLQFLIQYYNGEERAKGNILERFSAQQFPDLHSELNLSSLELGDSALYFCASSVGASGHSYEQYFGPGTRLTVT.

The V gene is TRBV29-1, the J gene TRBJ2-5; D remains unclear. The CDR3 extends over 11 amino acids. V was cut by 7 bases and J by 5 bases, with 11 bases left in between. Germline V gene sequence: CDR1 SQVTM, CDR2 ANQGSEA. CDR3 bases: TGCAGCGCACGTTTGGGGGAGACCCAGTACTTC. Translation gives CSARLGETQYF. The whole variable domain, remainder taken from reference TRBV29-1 and TRBJ2-5, is SAVISQKPSRDICQRGTSLTIQCQVDSQVTMMFWYRQQPGQSLTLIATANQGSEATYESGFVIDKFPISRPNLTFSTLTVSNMSPEDSSIYLCSARLGETQYFGPGTRLLVL.

There are a few counts of this clonotype. The chain has TRBV4-2 and TRBJ2-7; D is perhaps TRBD1 (5 bases). The CDR3 runs 15 residues. Deletions cut 0 bases from V and 0 bases from J, with 9 bases between. In germline, CDR1 is LGHNA, CDR2 YNFKEQ. CDR3 in amino acids: CASSQDRVSSYEQYF. The CDR3 nucleotides are TGTGCCAGCAGCCAAGACAGGGTCAGCTCCTACGAGCAGTACTTC.

The chain uses TRBV16 and TRBJ2-7; possibly TRBD1 or TRBD2 for D (5 bases each). This CDR3 region has 12 residues. Trimming shortened V by 3 bases and J by 5 bases, and 8 bases separated the two germline ends. Germline CDR1 KGHSY, CDR2 FQNENV. CDR3 DNA sequence: TGTGCCAGCAGCCAGGGGACGAACGAGCAGTACTTC. This translates into CASSQGTNEQYF.

This clonotype was seen at least ten times. V gene TRBV20-1 combines with J gene TRBJ2-3, with 10 bases lining up with TRBD2. The CDR3 contains 14 residues. V lost 5 bases and J lost 0; bases outside the gene matches: 2. The V gene's germline CDR1 is DFQATT and CDR2 SNEGSKA (reference sequence). CDR3 residues: CSAPTSGSTDTQYF. The CDR3 DNA reads TGCAGTGCTCCGACTAGCGGGAGCACAGATACGCAGTATTTT.

The gene calls are TRBV3-1 and TRBJ2-7; TRBD2 matches 10 bases. The J segment lost 5 bases and the V segment lost 1 base, leaving 11 bases of the junction unmatched. The CDR3 consists of 17 residues. The germline gives CDR1 LGHDT, CDR2 YNNKEL (reference sequence). The CDR3 reads CASSQVLASGRVNEQYF. Here the CDR3 DNA reads TGTGCCAGCAGCCAAGTACTGGCTAGCGGGAGAGTCAACGAGCAGTACTTC.

This clonotype was found a few times. The CDR3 loop is CASSLETSGTYEQYF. The CDR3 region has the DNA TGTGCCAGCAGCTTAGAAACTAGCGGAACCTACGAGCAGTACTTC. The chain employs TRBV7-6 and TRBJ2-7; TRBD2 aligns across 8 bases. This CDR3 region has 15 residues. J gave up 2 bases and V 1 base, and 4 bases lay outside the gene matches. Germline lookup yields CDR1 SGHVS and CDR2 FNYEAQ.

The table lists this clonotype with many counts. V usage is TRBV3-1 and J usage is TRBJ1-1; D uncertain. The germline gives CDR1 LGHDT, CDR2 YNNKEL (reference sequence). V gave up 1 base and J gave up 1 base, with 7 bases separating them. The CDR3 sequence is 14 residues long. The DNA for the CDR3 is TGTGCCAGCAGCCAAGTCGGGGAGAACACTGAAGCTTTCTTT. Protein product: CASSQVGENTEAFF.

This clonotype was counted only a few times. The CDR3 DNA reads as TGCGCCAGCAGCGGGGGACACCGAAGCTCTGGGGCCAACGTCCTGACTTTC. Protein product: CASSGGHRSSGANVLTF. This sequence joins TRBV5-1 and TRBJ2-6; a weak D match, TRBD1 (6 bases). The germline V gene has CDR1 SGHRS and CDR2 YFSETQ. The CDR3 is 17 residues long. The V end was cut by 4 bases, the J end by 0 bases, with 14 bases between.

This clonotype was observed a handful of times. This chain uses TRBV7-9 with TRBJ1-2; 7 bases map to TRBD1. This CDR3 is built from 15 residues. The germline V gene encodes CDR1 SEHNR and CDR2 FQNEAQ (reference sequence). With 4 bases clipped from V and 5 bases from J, the junction kept 10 bases outside the gene matches. The CDR3 DNA is TGTGCCAGCAGCTCGACGACAGGGAAGGAGTATGGCTACACCTTC. Its translation: CASSSTTGKEYGYTF.

This clonotype was recorded a few times. The chain has TRBV2 and TRBJ2-1; D is ambiguous. Trimming shortened V by 6 bases and J by 0 bases, and 9 bases separated the two germline ends. Germline-derived CDR1 and CDR2 are SNHLY and FYNNEI. This CDR3 has 14 amino acids. In DNA, the CDR3 is TGTGCCAGCAGGGCGGAAGCCTCCTACAATGAGCAGTTCTTC. Protein sequence: CASRAEASYNEQFF.

CDR3 sequence: CSASAGGVSTDTQYF. The CDR3 DNA reads as TGCAGTGCTAGCGCGGGGGGGGTTAGCACAGATACGCAGTATTTT. This chain uses TRBV20-1 with TRBJ2-3, with 9 bases lining up with TRBD2. Germline V gives CDR1 DFQATT, CDR2 SNEGSKA (reference sequence). This CDR3 spans 15 amino acids. The trim removed 3 bases at V and 0 bases at J, leaving 4 bases unmatched.

This clonotype has more than one count but fewer than ten. This rearrangement joins TRBV6-2 or TRBV6-3 to TRBJ2-1; 9 nucleotides align to TRBD1. CDR3 length: 16 residues. CDR1 is MNHEY, CDR2 SVGEGT, per germline. V trimming: 2 bases; J trimming: 4 bases; junction bases outside the gene matches: 6. The CDR3 bases are TGTGCCAGCAGTTACGCGGGACAGGGACGATACAATGAGCAGTTCTTC. The encoded protein is CASSYAGQGRYNEQFF.

The rearrangement joins TRBV6-2 or TRBV6-3 to TRBJ1-1, with no clear D. The germline V gene encodes CDR1 MNHEY and CDR2 SVGEGT. The CDR3 totals 14 residues. Trimming pared 6 bases from V and 1 base from J, leaving 12 bases between. The CDR3, as DNA: TGTGCCAGCAGCCACGGAACAGAGAACACTGAAGCTTTCTTT. As protein: CASSHGTENTEAFF.

This clonotype was seen a few times. The rearrangement links TRBV28 to TRBJ2-5; unclear D gene. Per germline, CDR1 MDHEN and CDR2 SYDVKM. The CDR3 is 15 residues long. Trimming shortened V by 1 base and J by 2 bases, and 11 bases separated the two germline ends. CDR3 protein: CASSLSTPRQETQYF. The CDR3 DNA reads as TGTGCCAGCAGTTTATCGACCCCCCGTCAAGAGACCCAGTACTTC.

This clonotype was detected ten times or more. This chain links TRBV10-3 with TRBJ2-7; TRBD2 agrees at 11 bases. Germline CDR1 is ENHRY and CDR2 is SYGVKD. CDR3 length: 18 residues. With V trimmed by 3 bases and J by 1 base, 11 bases remained unmatched. The CDR3 here is CAISEPGRTSGRSYEQYF. The DNA of the CDR3 is TGTGCCATCAGTGAACCCGGGAGGACTAGCGGGCGTTCCTACGAGCAGTACTTC.

This clonotype has ten or more counts. The V gene is TRBV6-2 or TRBV6-3, the J gene TRBJ2-7; TRBD1 matches 7 bases. Germline lookup yields CDR1 MNHEY and CDR2 SVGEGT. The CDR3 runs 14 residues. The J segment lost 5 bases and the V segment lost 5 bases, leaving 9 bases of the junction unmatched. CDR3 in DNA: TGTGCCAGCAGTAAAACAGGGGTGGGCCACGAGCAGTACTTC. Its protein product is CASSKTGVGHEQYF.

As to this clonotype: An end of the junction differs from the germline gene, which may be a read error. This rearrangement joins TRBV18 to TRBJ1-5; D is undetermined. CDR1 and CDR2 from the germline V gene are KGHSH and LQKENI. The CDR3 length is 15 residues. The CDR3 sequence is CASSLSKISDQPQHF. The CDR3 bases are TGTGCCAGCTCCCTCAGTAAGATTAGCGATCAGCCCCAGCATTTT. Together with reference TRBV18 and TRBJ1-5, the CDR3 gives the full variable domain: NAGVMQNPRHLVRRRGQEARLRCSPMKGHSHVYWYRQLPEEGLKFMVYLQKENIIDESGMPKERFSAEFPKEGPSILRIQQVVRGDSAAYFCASSLSKISDQPQHFGDGTRLSIL.

This clonotype was detected a few times. The V gene is TRBV14, the J gene TRBJ2-7; D is uncertain. There are 13 residues in the CDR3. Germline assignment: CDR1 SGHDN and CDR2 FVKESK. V was shortened by 0 bases and J by 4 bases, with 7 bases between the two germline ends. The CDR3 region has the DNA TGTGCCAGCAGCCAAGATCAGGTTTACGAGCAGTACTTC. Translating gives CASSQDQVYEQYF.

This chain connects TRBV10-3 to TRBJ2-6; D unclear. CDR3 length: 16 residues. The V gene's germline CDR1 is ENHRY and CDR2 SYGVKD. V was shortened by 4 bases and J by 0 bases, with 10 bases between the two germline ends. The CDR3 loop is CAISVTESSGANVLTF. The CDR3 DNA reads as TGTGCCATCAGTGTGACGGAGAGCTCTGGGGCCAACGTCCTGACTTTC.

This clonotype occurred a few times. This chain connects TRBV2 to TRBJ2-2; 10 bases agree with TRBD2. V lost 9 bases, J lost 5 bases, and 6 bases stayed unmatched. Germline CDR1 and CDR2: SNHLY and FYNNEI. The CDR3 has 14 amino acids. The CDR3 region has the DNA TGTGCCAGGCGGGATAGCGGGGGGACCGGGGAGCTGTTTTTT. Its protein is CARRDSGGTGELFF.

This rearrangement joins TRBV6-1 to TRBJ1-4; no reliable D call. The CDR3 runs 16 residues. CDR1 is MNHNS, CDR2 SASEGT, per germline. Trimming removed 2 bases at V and 0 bases at J, with 10 bases between. This CDR3 is CASSESWAATNEKLFF. The CDR3 coding sequence is TGTGCCAGCAGTGAATCTTGGGCAGCAACTAATGAAAAACTGTTTTTT.

This clonotype occurred once. The V call is TRBV27, the J call TRBJ2-7; TRBD1 matches at 7 bases. CDR3 length: 14 residues. After removal of 3 bases from V and 5 bases from J, the junction contained 7 bases not matched to a gene. CDR1 is MNHEY, CDR2 SMNVEV, per germline (reference sequence). CDR3 coding DNA: TGTGCCAGCAGTTTGGCCACCGACAGGGACGAGCAGTACTTC. It translates to CASSLATDRDEQYF.

This sequence joins TRBV7-9 and TRBJ1-5; unclear D gene. With 0 bases removed from V and 1 base from J, the gap between germline ends came to 7 bases. CDR3 length equals 15 residues. Germline V gene data show CDR1 as SEHNR and CDR2 as FQNEAQ (reference sequence). Written as DNA, the CDR3 is TGTGCCAGCAGCTTAGCGAAAGGGAGCAATCAGCCCCAGCATTTT. This encodes CASSLAKGSNQPQHF.

This clonotype was picked up many times. This chain links TRBV7-2 with TRBJ2-5; D gene ambiguous. The CDR3 is 15 residues long. Germline V gene sequence: CDR1 SGHTA, CDR2 FQGNSA. V lost 2 bases and J 2 bases, leaving 12 bases between the germline ends. CDR3 sequence: CASSLSNSKQETQYF. As DNA, the CDR3 is TGTGCCAGCAGCTTAAGTAACTCGAAACAAGAGACCCAGTACTTC.